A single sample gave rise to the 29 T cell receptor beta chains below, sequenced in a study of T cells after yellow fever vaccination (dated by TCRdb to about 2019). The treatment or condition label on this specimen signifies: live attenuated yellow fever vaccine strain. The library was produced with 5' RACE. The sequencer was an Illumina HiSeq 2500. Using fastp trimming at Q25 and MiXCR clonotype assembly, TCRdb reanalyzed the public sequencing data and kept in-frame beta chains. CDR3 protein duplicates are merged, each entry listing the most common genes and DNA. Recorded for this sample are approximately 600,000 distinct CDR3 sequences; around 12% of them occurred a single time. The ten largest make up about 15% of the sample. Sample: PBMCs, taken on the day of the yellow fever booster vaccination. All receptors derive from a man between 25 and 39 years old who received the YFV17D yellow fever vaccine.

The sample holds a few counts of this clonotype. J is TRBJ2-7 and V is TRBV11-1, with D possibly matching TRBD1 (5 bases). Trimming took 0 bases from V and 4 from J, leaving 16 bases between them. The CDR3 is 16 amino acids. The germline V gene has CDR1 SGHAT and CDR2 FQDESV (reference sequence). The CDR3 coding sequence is TGTGCCAGCAGCTTAGCGGGGCAGCCCTCAGGGTACGAGCAGTACTTC. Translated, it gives CASSLAGQPSGYEQYF. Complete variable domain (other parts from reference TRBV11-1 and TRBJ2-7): EAEVAQSPRYKITEKSQAVAFWCDPISGHATLYWYRQILGQGPELLVQFQDESVVDDSQLPKDRFSAERLKGVDSTLKIQPAELGDSAMYLCASSLAGQPSGYEQYFGPGTRLTVT.

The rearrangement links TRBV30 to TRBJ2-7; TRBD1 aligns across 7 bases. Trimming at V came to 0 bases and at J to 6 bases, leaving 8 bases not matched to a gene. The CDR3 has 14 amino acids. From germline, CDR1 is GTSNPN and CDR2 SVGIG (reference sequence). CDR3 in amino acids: CAWSVWKGAAEQYF. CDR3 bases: TGTGCCTGGAGTGTATGGAAGGGGGCGGCCGAGCAGTACTTC. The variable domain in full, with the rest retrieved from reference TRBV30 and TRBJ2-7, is SQTIHQWPATLVQPVGSPLSLECTVEGTSNPNLYWYRQAAGRGLQLLFYSVGIGQISSEVPQNLSASRPQDRQFILSSKKLLLSDSGFYLCAWSVWKGAAEQYFGPGTRLTVT.

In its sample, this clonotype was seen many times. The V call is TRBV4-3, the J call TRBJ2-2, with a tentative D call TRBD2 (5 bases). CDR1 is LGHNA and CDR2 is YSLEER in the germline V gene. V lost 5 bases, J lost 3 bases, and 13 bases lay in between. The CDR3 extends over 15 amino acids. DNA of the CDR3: TGCGCCAGCAGCGCTACAGCGGCGGACACCGGGGAGCTGTTTTTT. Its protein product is CASSATAADTGELFF.

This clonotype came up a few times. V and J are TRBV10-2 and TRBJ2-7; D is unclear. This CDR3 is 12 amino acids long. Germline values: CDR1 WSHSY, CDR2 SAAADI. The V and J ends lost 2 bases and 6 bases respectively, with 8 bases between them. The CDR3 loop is CASSELVFEQYF. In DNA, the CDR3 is TGCGCCAGCAGTGAGCTAGTCTTCGAGCAGTACTTC.

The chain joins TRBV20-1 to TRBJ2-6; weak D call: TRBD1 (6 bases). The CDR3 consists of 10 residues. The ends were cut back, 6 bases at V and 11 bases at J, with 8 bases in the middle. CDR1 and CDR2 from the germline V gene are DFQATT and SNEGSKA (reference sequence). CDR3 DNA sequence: TGCAGTGCGTACAGGGACGTCCTGACTTTC. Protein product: CSAYRDVLTF.

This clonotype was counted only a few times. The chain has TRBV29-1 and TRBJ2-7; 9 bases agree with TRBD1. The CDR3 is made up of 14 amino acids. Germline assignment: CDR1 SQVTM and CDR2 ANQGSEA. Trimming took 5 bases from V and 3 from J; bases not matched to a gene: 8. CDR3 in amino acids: CSVFNRGQDYEQYF. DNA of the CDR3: TGCAGCGTTTTTAACAGGGGGCAGGACTACGAGCAGTACTTC.

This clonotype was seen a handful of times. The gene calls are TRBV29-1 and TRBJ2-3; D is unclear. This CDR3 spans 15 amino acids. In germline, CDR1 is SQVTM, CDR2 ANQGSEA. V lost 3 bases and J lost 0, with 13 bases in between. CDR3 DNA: TGCAGCGTTGAGTCGGGTTCTAAAAGCACAGATACGCAGTATTTT. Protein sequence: CSVESGSKSTDTQYF.

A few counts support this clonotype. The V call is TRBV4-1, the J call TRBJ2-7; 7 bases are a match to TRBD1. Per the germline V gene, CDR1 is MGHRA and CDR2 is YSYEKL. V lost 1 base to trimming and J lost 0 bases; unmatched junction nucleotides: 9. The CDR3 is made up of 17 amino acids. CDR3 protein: CASSQVYEGASSYEQYF. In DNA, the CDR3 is TGCGCCAGCAGCCAAGTATACGAGGGGGCCAGCTCCTACGAGCAGTACTTC.

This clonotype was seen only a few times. In DNA, the CDR3 is TGTGCCAGCTCACCACCGGCCGGTCCAACTAGCGGGTTAGCCAAAAACATTCAGTACTTC. This codes for CASSPPAGPTSGLAKNIQYF. This sequence joins TRBV18 and TRBJ2-4; 9 nucleotides match TRBD2. The CDR3 runs 20 residues. The V gene end was trimmed by 0 bases and the J gene end by 0 bases; junction bases not matched to a gene: 12. Germline V gene sequence: CDR1 KGHSH, CDR2 LQKENI. Looking up the rest from reference TRBV18 and TRBJ2-4 gives the full variable domain: NAGVMQNPRHLVRRRGQEARLRCSPMKGHSHVYWYRQLPEEGLKFMVYLQKENIIDESGMPKERFSAEFPKEGPSILRIQQVVRGDSAAYFCASSPPAGPTSGLAKNIQYFGAGTRLSVL.

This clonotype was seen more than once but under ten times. The CDR3 DNA is TGCAGTGCTAGGTTGATACAGGAGCAGTACTTC. Residues: CSARLIQEQYF. J is TRBJ2-7 and V is TRBV20-1; unclear D gene. Germline V gene sequence: CDR1 DFQATT, CDR2 SNEGSKA (reference sequence). CDR3 length: 11 residues. V was cut by 3 bases and J by 7 bases, with 10 bases left in between.

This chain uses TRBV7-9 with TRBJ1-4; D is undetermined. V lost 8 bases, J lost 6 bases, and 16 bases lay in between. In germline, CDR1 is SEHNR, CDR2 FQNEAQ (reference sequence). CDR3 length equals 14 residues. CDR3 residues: CASHHEGMDEKLFF. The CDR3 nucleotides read TGTGCCAGCCACCACGAGGGAATGGATGAAAAACTGTTTTTT.

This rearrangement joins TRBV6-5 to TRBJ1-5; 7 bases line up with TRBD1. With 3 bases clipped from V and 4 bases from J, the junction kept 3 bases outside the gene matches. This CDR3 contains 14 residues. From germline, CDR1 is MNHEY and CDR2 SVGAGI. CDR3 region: CASSYSRGNQPQHF. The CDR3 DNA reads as TGTGCCAGCAGTTATTCCAGGGGGAATCAGCCCCAGCATTTT.

The CDR3 DNA sequence: TGTGCCTGGAGTGTCAGTAACTACGAGCAGTACTTC. Protein: CAWSVSNYEQYF. This sequence joins TRBV30 and TRBJ2-7; D uncertain. The germline gives CDR1 GTSNPN, CDR2 SVGIG (reference sequence). CDR3 size: 12 residues. V was shortened by 0 bases and J by 3 bases, with 6 bases between the two germline ends.

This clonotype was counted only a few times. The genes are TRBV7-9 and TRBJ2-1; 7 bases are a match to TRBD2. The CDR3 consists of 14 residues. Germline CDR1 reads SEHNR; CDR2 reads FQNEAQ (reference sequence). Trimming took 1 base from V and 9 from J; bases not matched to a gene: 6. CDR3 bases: TGTGCCAGCAGCTTAGTGGAAGCGGGAACTGAGCAGTTCTTC. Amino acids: CASSLVEAGTEQFF.

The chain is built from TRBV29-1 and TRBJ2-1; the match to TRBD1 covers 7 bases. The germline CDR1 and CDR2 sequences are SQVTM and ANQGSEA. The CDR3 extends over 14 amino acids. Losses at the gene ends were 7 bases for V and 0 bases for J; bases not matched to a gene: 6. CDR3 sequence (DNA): TGCAGCGGACAGGGATTAAGCTCCTACAATGAGCAGTTCTTC. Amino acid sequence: CSGQGLSSYNEQFF.

CDR3 bases: TGTGCCAGCAGTTTAGCAGAGGGAAAACTGTTTTTT. Its protein product is CASSLAEGKLFF. The chain links TRBV12-3 or TRBV12-4 to TRBJ1-4; unclear D gene. Trimming shortened V by 0 bases and J by 10 bases, and 6 bases separated the two germline ends. This CDR3 spans 12 amino acids.

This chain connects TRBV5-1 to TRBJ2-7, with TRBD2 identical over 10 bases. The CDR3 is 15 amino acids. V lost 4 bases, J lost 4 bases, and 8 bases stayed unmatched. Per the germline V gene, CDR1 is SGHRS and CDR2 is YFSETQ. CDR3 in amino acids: CASSTIAGGNYEQYF. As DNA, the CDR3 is TGCGCCAGCAGCACCATAGCGGGAGGCAATTACGAGCAGTACTTC.

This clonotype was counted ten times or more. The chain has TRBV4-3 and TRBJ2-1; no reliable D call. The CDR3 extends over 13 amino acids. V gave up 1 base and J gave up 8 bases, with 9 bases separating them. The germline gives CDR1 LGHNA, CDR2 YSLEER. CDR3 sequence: CASSQGAGDEQFF. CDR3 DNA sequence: TGCGCCAGCAGCCAAGGGGCTGGGGATGAGCAGTTCTTC.

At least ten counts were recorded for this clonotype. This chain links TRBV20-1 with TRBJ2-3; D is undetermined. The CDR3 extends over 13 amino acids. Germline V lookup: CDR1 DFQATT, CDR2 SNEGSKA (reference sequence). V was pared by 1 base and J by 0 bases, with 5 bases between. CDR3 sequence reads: CSARVPSTDTQYF. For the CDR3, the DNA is TGCAGTGCTAGAGTCCCTAGCACAGATACGCAGTATTTT.

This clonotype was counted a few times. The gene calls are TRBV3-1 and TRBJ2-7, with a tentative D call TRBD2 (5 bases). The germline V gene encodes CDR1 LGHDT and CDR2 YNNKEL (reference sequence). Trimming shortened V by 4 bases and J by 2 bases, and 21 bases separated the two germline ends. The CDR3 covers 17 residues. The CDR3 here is CASSPRGSAIAPYEQYF. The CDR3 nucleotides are TGTGCCAGCAGCCCCCGGGGTAGCGCGATCGCCCCCTACGAGCAGTACTTC.

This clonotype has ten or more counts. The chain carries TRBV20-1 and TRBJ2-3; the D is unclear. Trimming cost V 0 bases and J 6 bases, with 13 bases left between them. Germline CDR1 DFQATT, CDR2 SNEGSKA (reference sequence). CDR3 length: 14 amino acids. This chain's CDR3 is CSARDRPPLDTQYF. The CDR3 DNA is TGCAGTGCTAGAGATCGACCACCACTTGATACGCAGTATTTT.

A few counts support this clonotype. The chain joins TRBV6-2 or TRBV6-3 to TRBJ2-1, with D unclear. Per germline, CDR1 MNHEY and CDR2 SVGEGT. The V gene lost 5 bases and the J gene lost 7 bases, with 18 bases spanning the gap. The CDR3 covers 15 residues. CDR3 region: CASSTRLSGENEQFF. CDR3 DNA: TGTGCCAGCAGTACCCGCCTTAGTGGGGAAAATGAGCAGTTCTTC.

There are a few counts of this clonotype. The CDR3 is CASSYSGPWKGNTIYF. The CDR3 region has the DNA TGTGCCAGCAGTTACTCGGGCCCCTGGAAAGGAAACACCATATATTTT. This chain uses TRBV6-5 with TRBJ1-3, with no clear D. This CDR3 spans 16 amino acids. CDR1 and CDR2 from the germline V gene are MNHEY and SVGAGI. Trimming cost V 0 bases and J 4 bases, with 13 bases left between them.

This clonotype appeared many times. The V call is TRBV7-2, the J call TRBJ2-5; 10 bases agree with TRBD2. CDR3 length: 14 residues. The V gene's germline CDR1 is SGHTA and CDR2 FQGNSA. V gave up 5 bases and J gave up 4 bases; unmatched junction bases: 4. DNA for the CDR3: TGTGCCAGCAGCCCTCAGCGGGAGGGAGAGACCCAGTACTTC. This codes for CASSPQREGETQYF.

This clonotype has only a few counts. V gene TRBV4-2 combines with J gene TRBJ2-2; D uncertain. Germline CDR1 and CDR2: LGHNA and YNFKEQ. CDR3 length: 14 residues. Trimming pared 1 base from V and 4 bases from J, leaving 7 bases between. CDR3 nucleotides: TGTGCCAGCAGCCAAGCGGACCTCACCGGGGAGCTGTTTTTT. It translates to CASSQADLTGELFF.

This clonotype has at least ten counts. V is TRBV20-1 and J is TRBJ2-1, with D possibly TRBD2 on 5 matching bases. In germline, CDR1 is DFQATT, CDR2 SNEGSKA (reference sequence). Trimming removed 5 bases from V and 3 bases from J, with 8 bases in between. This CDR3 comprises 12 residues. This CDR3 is CSAATSYNEQFF. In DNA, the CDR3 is TGCAGTGCTGCAACTAGCTACAATGAGCAGTTCTTC.

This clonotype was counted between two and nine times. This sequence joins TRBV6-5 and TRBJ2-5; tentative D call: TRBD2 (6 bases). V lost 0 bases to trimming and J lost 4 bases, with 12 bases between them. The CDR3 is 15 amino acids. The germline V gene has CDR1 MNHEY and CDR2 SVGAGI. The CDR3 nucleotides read TGTGCCAGCAGTTACTCGACGTTCGGGAGAGAGACCCAGTACTTC. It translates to CASSYSTFGRETQYF.

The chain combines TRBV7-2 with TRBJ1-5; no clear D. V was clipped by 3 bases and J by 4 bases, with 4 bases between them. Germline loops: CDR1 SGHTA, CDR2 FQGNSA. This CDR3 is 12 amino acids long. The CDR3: CASSLMNQPQHF. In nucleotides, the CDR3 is TGTGCCAGCAGCTTGATGAATCAGCCCCAGCATTTT.

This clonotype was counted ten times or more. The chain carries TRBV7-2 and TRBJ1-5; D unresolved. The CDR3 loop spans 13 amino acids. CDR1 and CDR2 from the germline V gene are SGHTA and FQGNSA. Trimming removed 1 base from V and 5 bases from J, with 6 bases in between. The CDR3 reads CASSLVYDQPQHF. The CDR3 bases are TGTGCCAGCAGCTTAGTCTATGATCAGCCCCAGCATTTT.